This TCR beta chain was obtained from a study of blood T cell repertoires in COVID-19. Across the study: Material from acute and convalescent COVID-19 was sourced from the United States, Italy and Spain. Sample material is recorded as cDNA or gDNA derived from T cells, B-cell-depleted T cells, or PBMCs.

Study processing details: By means of reference gene primer amplification, nucleated cell counts were estimated. The assay was immunoSEQ multiplex PCR, and TCRdb's table has in-frame clones only and misses some. Clone size and the V and J calls come from that table; the DNA yielded D and trimming. The data show under 300,000 clones, under 95% seen once. Everyone who took part was about 18 to 89 years old, and they came from about 25 US areas. The CDR3 extends over 14 amino acids. Trimming removed 4 bases from V and 4 bases from J; junction bases left unmatched: 5. Germline-derived CDR1 and CDR2 are SGHTA and FQGNSA.

The clonotype comes from a woman between 40 and 55 years old with acute COVID-19. Sequenced input: PBMCs or T cells enriched from blood (not recorded which). The chain combines TRBV7-2 with TRBJ2-7, with 9 nucleotides matching TRBD2. The DNA for the CDR3 is TGTGCCAGCAGCTCCGCGGGGGGGCCTTACGAGCAGTACTTC. This encodes CASSSAGGPYEQYF.